A selection of T cell receptor beta chains follows, all from one sample in a study of CD8+CD57+ T cells in acquired aplastic anemia. TCRdb re-called the reads with MiXCR, one entry per CDR3 protein. The sample holds about 190,000 distinct CDR3 sequences; about three fifths are singletons and the top ten take around 45%. Specimen: sorted CD4+, CD8+, or CD8+CD57+ T cells (not recorded which) from PBMCs. The receptors originated from a human donor with severe aplastic anemia or a healthy control (not recorded which). Each CDR3 is given with its conserved first and last residue. The D gene is left open where the match is weak. Clone sizes are given selectively: once, few, many, or a class where the clone is expanded.

TRBJ1-5	TRBV10-3	NA	NA	TGTGCCATCAGTGAGGCCCCGGGAAAAGGGCTAAATCAGCCCCAGCATTTT	CAISEAPGKGLNQPQHF
TRBJ1-1	TRBV7-2	NA	once	TGTGCCAGCAGCTTAGTAAGCGGGGATGAAGCTTTCTTT	CASSLVSGDEAFF
TRBJ2-7	TRBV14	TRBD1	many	TGTGCCAGCAGAGAGACAGGGCACTACGAGCAGTACTTC	CASRETGHYEQYF
TRBJ2-1	TRBV2	NA	NA	TGTGCCAGCAGTTTTTTTAGGGCAGATAACAATGAGCAGTTCTTC	CASSFFRADNNEQFF
TRBJ1-5	TRBV9	NA	once	TGTGCCAGCAGCCCTGGGGACATTGGGCATTTT	CASSPGDIGHF
TRBJ2-5	TRBV20-1	NA	NA	TGCAGTGCTAGAGGAGGACGGGGATCGATCCAAGAGACCCAGTACTTC	CSARGGRGSIQETQYF
TRBJ2-7	TRBV2	NA	NA	TGTGCCAGCAGGACGGGGTACTACGAGCAGTACTTC	CASRTGYYEQYF
TRBJ2-7	TRBV20-1	NA	NA	TGCAGTGCTAGAGTAGGTCCATTCATCGCCCACGAGCAGTACTTC	CSARVGPFIAHEQYF
TRBJ2-3	TRBV5-1	TRBD1	NA	TGCGCCAGCAGCCTAGGGGACAGGGGGTTCGCAGATACGCAGTATTTT	CASSLGDRGFADTQYF
TRBJ1-2	TRBV12-3/TRBV12-4	NA	NA	TGTGCCAGCAGTTTAGCGAGGAGGGCTGGCTACACCTTC	CASSLARRAGYTF
TRBJ2-7	TRBV7-2	TRBD2	NA	TGTGCCAGCAGCTTAGCCTTTAGCGGGACCTACGAGCAGTACTTC	CASSLAFSGTYEQYF
TRBJ1-4	TRBV15	NA	many	TGTGCCACCAGCAGTACAGGAATGTTAGAAGAAAAACTGTTTTTT	CATSSTGMLEEKLFF
TRBJ2-7	TRBV20-1	TRBD1	NA	TGCAGTGCTAGATGGGAAGACAGGGCTCGACACGAGCAGTACTTC	CSARWEDRARHEQYF
TRBJ2-7	TRBV2	NA	NA	TGTGCCAGCAGTGACTACCCCTACGAGCAGTACTTC	CASSDYPYEQYF
TRBJ2-5	TRBV7-8	NA	NA	TGTGCCAGCAGCGGACGGACTCACGACAACAATGAGCAGTACTTC	CASSGRTHDNNEQYF
TRBJ2-3	TRBV29-1	TRBD2	NA	TGCAGTTTAAGAGGGACTAGCGGGAGTTTGACAGATACGCAGTATTTT	CSLRGTSGSLTDTQYF
TRBJ1-6	TRBV10-3	NA	few	TGTGCCATCAGTGAGTTCGCCGGACGGTCACCCCTCCACTTT	CAISEFAGRSPLHF
TRBJ2-1	TRBV9	NA	NA	TGTGCCAGCAGCGTAGGGGTTAACAATGAGCAGTTCTTC	CASSVGVNNEQFF
TRBJ1-2	TRBV20-1	NA	many	TGCAGTGCTAGAGATCGAAGACTGGGGGCCGACTATGGCTACACCTTC	CSARDRRLGADYGYTF
TRBJ1-3	TRBV2	NA	few	TGTGCCAGCAAGGTCGACACCATATATTTT	CASKVDTIYF
TRBJ1-2	TRBV5-1	NA	NA	TGCGCCAGCAGCTTGGCCGGTCGGGGGGCGAGTGGCTACACCTTC	CASSLAGRGASGYTF
TRBJ2-3	TRBV20-1	TRBD2	NA	TGCAGTGCTAGAGATCTCGGGAGCGGGGGGGCCCCGGATACGCAGTATTTT	CSARDLGSGGAPDTQYF
TRBJ2-1	TRBV19	TRBD2	NA	TGTGCCAGTAGTATAACTAGCGGCTTCTACAATGAGCAGTTCTTC	CASSITSGFYNEQFF
TRBJ2-3	TRBV11-1	NA	many	TGTGCCAGCAGCTTGGGGGGCGTCGGGACGGATACGCAGTATTTT	CASSLGGVGTDTQYF
TRBJ2-7	TRBV15	NA	NA	TGTGCCACCAGACCCCCGGACAGACCTTCCTACGAGCAGTACTTC	CATRPPDRPSYEQYF
TRBJ1-1	TRBV20-1	NA	once	TGCAGTGCCGCCCGCGGAATTGAAGCTTACTTT	CSAARGIEAYF
TRBJ2-7	TRBV7-9	NA	few	TGTGCCAGCAGCTTAGGGCTTGGCGAGCAGTACTTC	CASSLGLGEQYF
TRBJ2-3	TRBV12-3/TRBV12-4	TRBD2	once	TGTGCCAGCAGCATTACTCTAGCGGGGGGCTACACAGATACGCAGTATTTT	CASSITLAGGYTDTQYF
TRBJ2-1	TRBV5-1	NA	NA	TGCGCCAGCAGCTTGGGTATCCGGTCCAGCGGCTCCTACAATGAGCAGTTCTTC	CASSLGIRSSGSYNEQFF
TRBJ1-5	TRBV18	NA	NA	TGTGCCAGCTCACCACGCGATAGCAATCAGCCCCAGCATTTT	CASSPRDSNQPQHF
TRBJ1-1	TRBV25-1	NA	NA	TGTGCCAGCATCGGACACACTGAAGCTTTCTTT	CASIGHTEAFF
TRBJ2-5	TRBV7-6	NA	many	TGTGCCAGCAGCTTAGACAGGGAGGAGACCCAGTACTTC	CASSLDREETQYF
TRBJ2-7	TRBV25-1	NA	NA	TGTGCCAGCAGTGAAGACTTGCGGGGAAGGGACGAGCAGTACTTC	CASSEDLRGRDEQYF
TRBJ1-1	TRBV5-5	NA	few	TGTGCCAGCAGCTTGGGGGGTTTTGGCACTGAAGCTTTCTTT	CASSLGGFGTEAFF
TRBJ1-3	TRBV20-1	NA	NA	TGCAGTGCTCAGGTTTCGGGAAACACCATATATTTT	CSAQVSGNTIYF
TRBJ1-1	TRBV20-1	NA	NA	TGCAGTGCTAGAGACCGGGACGGCAGCTTCACTGAAGCTTTCTTT	CSARDRDGSFTEAFF
TRBJ2-1	TRBV20-1	NA	NA	TGCAGTGCTGGAGGGTATGAGCAGTTCTTC	CSAGGYEQFF
TRBJ1-3	TRBV2	NA	NA	TGTGCCAGCAGTGAGGGGGCGCGGGGAAACACCATATATTTT	CASSEGARGNTIYF
TRBJ1-6	TRBV2	NA	NA	TGTGCCAGCAGCCAAGGGGGTCTCAATTCACCCCTCCACTTT	CASSQGGLNSPLHF
TRBJ1-5	TRBV12-3/TRBV12-4	NA	NA	TGTGCCAGCAGTTTAGTCCCGGTAGGGCAGCCCCAGCATTTT	CASSLVPVGQPQHF
TRBJ2-5	TRBV20-1	NA	NA	TGCAGTGCTTACCGGGACCAGGGGGAGACCCAGTACTTC	CSAYRDQGETQYF
TRBJ1-1	TRBV9	NA	NA	TGTGCCAGCAGCGTAGAGGACATAGGGATAGGAAACACTGAAGCTTTCTTT	CASSVEDIGIGNTEAFF
TRBJ1-5	TRBV6-1	NA	NA	TGTGCCAGCAGTTTATCCGGAGATAGCAATCAGCCCCAGCATTTT	CASSLSGDSNQPQHF
TRBJ1-1	TRBV2	NA	NA	TGTGCCAGCAAAAGCACTGAAGCTTTCTTT	CASKSTEAFF
TRBJ2-6	TRBV10-3	TRBD1	once	TGTGCCATCAGTGAAGAGGGTTCGGGACAGGGAGGCCGAATTACTTTC	CAISEEGSGQGGRITF
TRBJ1-4	TRBV30	NA	NA	TGTGCCTGGAGTTCGAGGTCAAATGAAAAACTGTTTTTT	CAWSSRSNEKLFF
TRBJ1-2	TRBV9	NA	many	TGTGCCAGCAGCGGGATGGGGGCTAAAGGCTACACCTTC	CASSGMGAKGYTF
TRBJ2-1	TRBV10-3	NA	NA	TGTGCCATCAGTGAGCAGGGGTACAATGAGCAGTTCTTC	CAISEQGYNEQFF
TRBJ2-7	TRBV20-1	NA	NA	TGCAGTGCCACTACACGAGACTTTACCTACGAGCAGTACTTC	CSATTRDFTYEQYF
TRBJ1-1	TRBV2	NA	NA	TGTGCCACCCTTGGGGGTGGGAAGACGGGGAACACTGAAGCTTTCTTT	CATLGGGKTGNTEAFF
TRBJ2-1	TRBV9	TRBD2	NA	TGTGCCAGCAGCGAGGGGACTATTTCCTACAATGAGCAGTTCTTC	CASSEGTISYNEQFF
TRBJ2-5	TRBV19	TRBD1	many	TGTGCCAGTAGTCCCTACAGACAGGGGCCCCTGGGAGAGACCCAGTACTTC	CASSPYRQGPLGETQYF
TRBJ2-3	TRBV24-1	NA	NA	TGTGCCACCAGTGACCAGGGGACAACGGGAGATACGCAGTATTTT	CATSDQGTTGDTQYF
TRBJ1-2	TRBV9	NA	NA	TGTGCCAGCATCGAAGGGGGGTTCTATGGCTACACCTTC	CASIEGGFYGYTF